The 22 T cell receptor beta chains presented below share a single source sample, sequenced in a study of human T cells and chemical hapten exposure. Sample time point: patch test 1, 2 weeks after DPC sensitization. Treatment noted: therapeutic diphenylcyclopropenone sensitization with weekly scalp DPC. TCRdb re-derived calls from the RACE reads in MiXCR, one entry per CDR3 protein. The table has 120,000 or so distinct CDR3 sequences, roughly 15% seen once. Sequencing used whole blood, obtained in connection with sensitization to the hapten diphenylcyclopropenone (DPC). The receptors originated from a man aged 18 to 30 with alopecia areata. Some clones in this sample may be carry-over from other donors' samples.

The chain joins TRBV6-2 or TRBV6-3 to TRBJ2-7; 10 positions agree with TRBD2. The CDR3 sequence is 14 residues long. Germline values: CDR1 MNHEY, CDR2 SVGEGT. V shed 8 bases and J 3 bases; nucleotides not matched to a gene: 7. The CDR3 loop reads CASRSGGAFYEQYV. CDR3 sequence (DNA): TGTGCCAGCCGCAGCGGGGGGGCCTTCTACGAGCAGTACGTC.

The chain links TRBV3-1 to TRBJ2-5, with a possible D match to TRBD1 (5 bases). Germline V gene sequence: CDR1 LGHDT, CDR2 YNNKEL (reference sequence). The CDR3 is 15 residues long. With 0 bases removed from V and 5 bases from J, the gap between germline ends came to 13 bases. The CDR3 DNA follows: TGTGCCAGCAGCCAAGACTGGTCAGGGATGGAGACCCAGTACTTC. Encoded protein: CASSQDWSGMETQYF.

This clonotype was seen at least ten times. V is TRBV20-1 and J is TRBJ2-3; 8 bases match TRBD1. The V and J ends lost 1 base and 9 bases, in that order; junction bases with no gene match: 6. Germline CDR1 and CDR2: DFQATT and SNEGSKA (reference sequence). The CDR3 consists of 13 residues. CDR3 region: CSARGQGAHTQYF. CDR3 bases: TGCAGTGCTAGAGGGCAGGGGGCGCACACGCAGTATTTT.

This clonotype was seen a handful of times. The rearrangement joins TRBV12-3 or TRBV12-4 to TRBJ1-2, with no clear D. CDR3 length: 15 residues. Trimming took 3 bases from V and 8 from J, leaving 19 bases between them. CDR3 bases: TGTGCCAGCAGTTTTATCGACTCCCGGCGGCGGGGCTACACCTTC. Its translation: CASSFIDSRRRGYTF.

The rearrangement uses TRBV4-3 and TRBJ1-2, with a weak D call TRBD1 (5 bases). The CDR3 is 13 residues long. Germline-derived CDR1 and CDR2 are LGHNA and YSLEER. V lost 0 bases and J 8 bases, leaving 10 bases between the germline ends. Here the CDR3 reads CASSQDWRGGYTF. As DNA, the CDR3 is TGCGCCAGCAGCCAAGATTGGAGGGGAGGCTACACCTTC.

The chain employs TRBV27 and TRBJ1-6; 9 bases map to TRBD1. The CDR3 length is 14 residues. After removal of 5 bases from V and 10 bases from J, the junction contained 6 bases not matched to a gene. Germline CDR1 and CDR2: MNHEY and SMNVEV (reference sequence). The CDR3 bases are TGTGCCAGCAGTCCGGGACAGGGAGAATCACCCCTCCACTTT. Amino acid sequence: CASSPGQGESPLHF.

This clonotype has only a few counts. The chain carries TRBV14 and TRBJ1-2, with D hard to call. The CDR3 runs 13 residues. Between the trimmed V and J ends, which lost 3 bases and 1 base, there was a span of 6 bases. The V gene's germline CDR1 is SGHDN and CDR2 FVKESK. In nucleotides, the CDR3 is TGTGCCAGCAGCCATTGGGATAACTATGGCTACACCTTC. As protein: CASSHWDNYGYTF.

The CDR3 loop is CASSDRQISGANVLTF. CDR3 nucleotide sequence: TGTGCCAGCAGTGATCGCCAGATCTCTGGGGCCAACGTCCTGACTTTC. V and J are TRBV25-1 and TRBJ2-6; D is unresolved. Germline V lookup: CDR1 MGHDK, CDR2 SYGVNS. The V and J ends lost 3 bases and 0 bases respectively, with 9 bases between them. This CDR3 contains 16 residues. The entire variable domain, with the rest obtained from reference TRBV25-1 and TRBJ2-6, is as follows: EADIYQTPRYLVIGTGKKITLECSQTMGHDKMYWYQQDPGMELHLIHYSYGVNSTEKGDLSSESTVSRIRTEHFPLTLESARPSHTSQYLCASSDRQISGANVLTFGAGSRLTVL.

A few counts support this clonotype. V gene TRBV28 combines with J gene TRBJ2-2, with D possibly called TRBD1 or TRBD2 (5 bases each). The CDR3 has 13 amino acids. Germline-derived CDR1 and CDR2 are MDHEN and SYDVKM. Trimming took 9 bases from V and 4 from J, leaving 12 bases between them. The DNA of the CDR3 is TGTGCCAGGAGGGGACGGTCCACCGGGGAGCTGTTTTTT. As protein: CARRGRSTGELFF.

This clonotype was seen only a few times. The chain links TRBV4-3 to TRBJ1-4; no definite D call. The CDR3 length is 16 residues. The germline CDR1 and CDR2 sequences are LGHNA and YSLEER. Trimming took 0 bases from V and 0 from J, leaving 8 bases between them. CDR3 coding DNA: TGCGCCAGCAGCCAAGATCTGGGAGCAACTAATGAAAAACTGTTTTTT. This gives the protein CASSQDLGATNEKLFF.

V gene TRBV7-9 combines with J gene TRBJ2-3, with 11 bases matching TRBD2. The CDR3 is 16 amino acids. Per the germline V gene, CDR1 is SEHNR and CDR2 is FQNEAQ (reference sequence). After removal of 4 bases from V and 0 bases from J, the junction contained 3 bases not matched to a gene. The CDR3 here is CASSYRLAGSTDTQYF. CDR3 nucleotides: TGTGCCAGCAGCTACCGACTAGCGGGGAGCACAGATACGCAGTATTTT.

V is TRBV5-6 and J is TRBJ2-1, with a tentative D call TRBD1 (5 bases). The length of the CDR3 is 16 residues. Germline-derived CDR1 and CDR2 are SGHDT and YYEEEE. V dropped 0 bases and J dropped 6 bases, with 16 bases sitting between them. This CDR3 reads CASSLVARQGRNEQFF. The CDR3, as DNA: TGTGCCAGCAGCTTGGTAGCTCGCCAGGGCCGCAATGAGCAGTTCTTC.

The table lists this clonotype with a few counts. This rearrangement joins TRBV23-1 to TRBJ2-5, with a weak D call TRBD1 (7 bases). TRBV23-1 is an ORF, with its function uncertain. The CDR3 runs to 18 residues. The V and J ends lost 2 bases and 2 bases respectively, with 21 bases between them. The CDR3 DNA follows: TGCGCCAGCAGTCAACCGGAGGGACAGAGAAACAAACAAGAGACCCAGTACTTC. As protein: CASSQPEGQRNKQETQYF.

The rearrangement links TRBV15 to TRBJ2-5, with D unclear. CDR1 and CDR2 from the germline V gene are LNHNV and YYDKDF (reference sequence). The ends were cut back, 0 bases at V and 1 base at J, with 6 bases in the middle. The CDR3 is made up of 14 amino acids. The CDR3 DNA reads TGTGCCACCAGCAGAGATATAGTCCAAGAGACCCAGTACTTC. This sequence encodes CATSRDIVQETQYF. The entire variable domain, with the rest obtained from reference TRBV15 and TRBJ2-5, is as follows: DAMVIQNPRYQVTQFGKPVTLSCSQTLNHNVMYWYQQKSSQAPKLLFHYYDKDFNNEADTPDNFQSRRPNTSFCFLDIRSPGLGDTAMYLCATSRDIVQETQYFGPGTRLLVL.

The chain carries TRBV6-5 and TRBJ2-7, with 9 positions matching TRBD1. The CDR3 runs 14 residues. The germline V gene encodes CDR1 MNHEY and CDR2 SVGAGI. The J segment lost 4 bases and the V segment lost 7 bases, leaving 8 bases of the junction unmatched. Here the CDR3 reads CASIPDRGSYEQYF. The CDR3 DNA follows: TGTGCCAGCATCCCCGACAGGGGGTCATACGAGCAGTACTTC.

The rearrangement joins TRBV6-2 or TRBV6-3 to TRBJ2-3; D uncertain. Germline lookup yields CDR1 MNHEY and CDR2 SVGEGT. V was trimmed by 6 bases and J by 6 bases, leaving 16 bases between them. The CDR3 runs to 14 residues. The CDR3 loop is CASREGAPGDTQYF. The CDR3 coding sequence is TGTGCCAGCAGAGAAGGAGCGCCCGGGGATACGCAGTATTTT.

The chain recombines TRBV5-6 with TRBJ1-5; no clear D gene. The V end lost 4 bases, the J end lost 7 bases, and 9 bases lay between the germline ends. This CDR3 is built from 12 residues. Germline V gives CDR1 SGHDT, CDR2 YYEEEE. The CDR3 region is CASSHLGQPQHF. CDR3 in DNA: TGTGCCAGCAGCCACTTGGGGCAGCCCCAGCATTTT. The variable domain in full, completed from reference TRBV5-6 and TRBJ1-5, reads DAGVTQSPTHLIKTRGQQVTLRCSPKSGHDTVSWYQQALGQGPQFIFQYYEEEERQRGNFPDRFSGHQFPNYSSELNVNALLLGDSALYLCASSHLGQPQHFGDGTRLSIL.

The J gene is TRBJ2-2, the V gene TRBV7-3, with 10 bases fitting TRBD1. With V trimmed by 5 bases and J by 0 bases, 3 bases remained unmatched. There are 16 residues in the CDR3. CDR1 SGHTA and CDR2 FQGTGA come from the germline V gene. CDR3 protein: CASSPTGGANTGELFF. The CDR3 coding sequence is TGTGCCAGCAGCCCGACAGGGGGCGCGAACACCGGGGAGCTGTTTTTT.

The chain joins TRBV7-3 to TRBJ2-2, with 7 bases identical to TRBD2. The germline V gene has CDR1 SGHTA and CDR2 FQGTGA. The CDR3 runs to 19 residues. Germline trimming cut 2 bases from V and 2 bases from J; bases unmatched to any gene: 14. The CDR3 here is CASSLSPSARGVNTGELFF. CDR3 nucleotides: TGTGCCAGCAGCTTATCTCCCTCGGCACGGGGGGTCAACACCGGGGAGCTGTTTTTT.

This clonotype was found a few times. This CDR3 is CASSLASWTGVDTQYF. In DNA, the CDR3 is TGTGCCAGCAGCTTAGCTTCGTGGACAGGGGTAGATACGCAGTATTTT. This rearrangement joins TRBV7-8 to TRBJ2-3; 9 nucleotides align to TRBD1. Germline V gene data show CDR1 as SGHVS and CDR2 as FQNEAQ. Trimming at V came to 0 bases and at J to 5 bases, leaving 6 bases not matched to a gene. The CDR3 runs to 16 residues.

The rearrangement uses TRBV4-2 and TRBJ2-5; 10 bases line up with TRBD1. CDR1 and CDR2 (germline): LGHNA, YNFKEQ. V shed 1 base, J shed 3 bases, and the junction held 5 bases outside the gene matches. The CDR3 contains 16 residues. The CDR3 DNA reads as TGTGCCAGCAGCCAAGCATTAGGGACAGGGGAAGAGACCCAGTACTTC. This codes for CASSQALGTGEETQYF.

The chain carries TRBV18 and TRBJ1-6, with a weak D call TRBD1 (5 bases). Germline CDR1 is KGHSH and CDR2 is LQKENI. Trimming cost V 5 bases and J 11 bases, with 16 bases left between them. The CDR3 covers 14 residues. The CDR3 sequence is CASSGTGLKAPLHF. CDR3 sequence (DNA): TGTGCCAGCTCAGGGACGGGCCTTAAGGCACCCCTCCACTTT.